A single sample gave rise to the 29 T cell receptor beta chains below, sequenced in a study of PD-1 blockade in classical Hodgkin lymphoma. Relapses following autologous stem cell transplantation were seen in all patients, with brentuximab vedotin exposure varying. Method: immunoSEQ multiplex PCR; TCRdb's copy keeps in-frame clones and lacks some. The repertoire holds 40,000 or so clones, with 76% as singletons. Sequences were derived from peripheral blood mononuclear cells (PBMCs), sampled at baseline. The receptor source for this set is a human donor with classical Hodgkin lymphoma.

The genes are TRBV10-3 and TRBJ2-2; no definite D call. CDR3 length equals 14 residues. Trimming took off 2 bases at V and 2 bases at J, with 6 bases between the two ends. Germline lookup yields CDR1 ENHRY and CDR2 SYGVKD. The CDR3 bases are TGTGCCATCAGTGAGGGCCAAAACACCGGGGAGCTGTTTTTT. It translates to CAISEGQNTGELFF.

The chain combines TRBV5-1 with TRBJ1-1; 8 bases match TRBD1. Germline-derived CDR1 and CDR2 are SGHRS and YFSETQ. Trimming cost V 4 bases and J 2 bases; bases outside gene matches: 7. This CDR3 contains 15 residues. CDR3 nucleotide sequence: TGCGCCAGCAGCGGGATCTCAGGGGGCAACACTGAAGCTTTCTTT. Its translation: CASSGISGGNTEAFF.

This chain joins TRBV2 and TRBJ2-7; D remains unclear. CDR1 and CDR2 from the germline V gene are SNHLY and FYNNEI. Trimming removed 6 bases at V and 2 bases at J, with 20 bases between. The CDR3 contains 16 residues. CDR3 loop: CASRPSLEALTYEQYF. The DNA for the CDR3 is TGTGCCAGCAGGCCTTCCCTAGAAGCCCTCACCTACGAGCAGTACTTC.

V usage is TRBV7-6 and J usage is TRBJ2-7; 9 bases match TRBD2. This CDR3 spans 14 amino acids. In germline, CDR1 is SGHVS, CDR2 FNYEAQ. Trimming removed 5 bases from V and 3 bases from J; junction bases left unmatched: 5. CDR3 region: CASSPTTSGYEQYF. The CDR3 bases are TGTGCCAGCAGCCCGACGACTAGCGGCTACGAGCAGTACTTC.

This clone was observed a single time. The CDR3 region has the DNA TGCGCCAGCAGCCGCCAAGGTGCACCCCAGAAGAACACTGAAGCTTTCTTT. It translates to CASSRQGAPQKNTEAFF. The chain is built from TRBV4-1 and TRBJ1-1; D gene ambiguous. Germline lookup yields CDR1 MGHRA and CDR2 YSYEKL. With 4 bases removed from V and 1 base from J, the gap between germline ends came to 19 bases. This CDR3 region has 17 residues.

This clone was recorded a few times. The chain recombines TRBV7-9 with TRBJ1-2; D is perhaps TRBD1 (5 bases). Trimming removed 1 base from V and 4 bases from J, with 10 bases in between. This CDR3 contains 14 residues. The germline gives CDR1 SEHNR, CDR2 FQNEAQ (reference sequence). The CDR3 loop reads CASSLGREAYGYTF. CDR3 in DNA: TGTGCCAGCAGCTTAGGCAGGGAAGCCTATGGCTACACCTTC.

The V gene is TRBV28, the J gene TRBJ2-1; D gene uncertain. This CDR3 region has 13 residues. Germline loops: CDR1 MDHEN, CDR2 SYDVKM. Between the trimmed V and J ends, which lost 6 bases and 5 bases, there was a span of 11 bases. CDR3 DNA: TGTGCCAGCAGCGTAAAGCCCGACAATGAGCAGTTCTTC. Amino acid sequence: CASSVKPDNEQFF. Based on the CDR3 plus reference TRBV28 and TRBJ2-1, the full variable domain is DVKVTQSSRYLVKRTGEKVFLECVQDMDHENMFWYRQDPGLGLRLIYFSYDVKMKEKGDIPEGYSVSREKKERFSLILESASTNQTSMYLCASSVKPDNEQFFGPGTRLTVL.

The chain combines TRBV2 with TRBJ1-5; D perhaps matches TRBD1 (6 bases). This CDR3 has 13 residues. The germline gives CDR1 SNHLY, CDR2 FYNNEI. V was clipped by 4 bases and J by 6 bases, with 10 bases between them. This CDR3 is CASSGDTTQPQHF. CDR3 DNA sequence: TGTGCCAGCAGTGGGGACACAACTCAGCCCCAGCATTTT.

The J gene is TRBJ2-5, the V gene TRBV2; the match to TRBD2 covers 9 bases. Germline V lookup: CDR1 SNHLY, CDR2 FYNNEI. This CDR3 comprises 14 residues. The trim removed 7 bases at V and 5 bases at J, leaving 8 bases unmatched. CDR3 amino acids: CASIWSAGGETQYF. The CDR3, as DNA: TGTGCCAGCATTTGGAGCGCGGGAGGGGAGACCCAGTACTTC.

J is TRBJ2-3 and V is TRBV7-9, with a possible D match to TRBD2 (7 bases). Trimming shortened V by 11 bases and J by 4 bases, and 16 bases separated the two germline ends. The CDR3 extends over 13 amino acids. The germline V gene has CDR1 SEHNR and CDR2 FQNEAQ (reference sequence). The CDR3 DNA sequence: TGTGCCGGGGGGCTAGCGGAAGCAGATACGCAGTATTTT. Amino acids: CAGGLAEADTQYF.

In this sample, this clone turned up once. This rearrangement joins TRBV11-2 to TRBJ2-2; D unresolved. The germline V gene encodes CDR1 SGHAT and CDR2 FQNNGV. The CDR3 sequence is 14 residues long. V lost 0 bases and J 5 bases, leaving 7 bases between the germline ends. In nucleotides, the CDR3 is TGTGCCAGCAGCTTAGATGACGGAACCGGGGAGCTGTTTTTT. Its protein product is CASSLDDGTGELFF. Drawing the rest from reference TRBV11-2 and TRBJ2-2, the complete variable domain is EAGVAQSPRYKIIEKRQSVAFWCNPISGHATLYWYQQILGQGPKLLIQFQNNGVVDDSQLPKDRFSAERLKGVDSTLKIQPAKLEDSAVYLCASSLDDGTGELFFGEGSRLTVL.

Of note for this clone: This sequence is one base from a far larger clone and is likely a read error. This chain uses TRBV5-8 with TRBJ2-2; the D is unclear. Germline CDR1 SGHTS, CDR2 YDEGEE. CDR3 length equals 12 residues. V was pared by 4 bases and J by 3 bases, with 4 bases between. In nucleotides, the CDR3 is TGTGCCAGCAGCCCTGACACCGGGGAGCTGTTTTTT. It specifies CASSPDTGELFF.

The chain has TRBV5-4 and TRBJ2-1; TRBD2 agrees at 10 bases. V dropped 1 base and J dropped 10; count of bases not matched to a gene: 8. There are 15 residues in the CDR3. Germline CDR1 and CDR2: SGHNT and YYREEE (reference sequence). The CDR3 loop is CASSLSLAGVGEQFF. The CDR3 DNA reads TGTGCCAGCAGCTTGAGTCTAGCGGGAGTAGGCGAGCAGTTCTTC. Supplemented by reference TRBV5-4 and TRBJ2-1, the full variable domain reads ETGVTQSPTHLIKTRGQQVTLRCSSQSGHNTVSWYQQALGQGPQFIFQYYREEENGRGNFPPRFSGLQFPNYSSELNVNALELDDSALYLCASSLSLAGVGEQFFGPGTRLTVL.

This clone was seen only a few times. This chain joins TRBV28 and TRBJ2-7; the match to TRBD2 covers 7 bases. Per the germline V gene, CDR1 is MDHEN and CDR2 is SYDVKM. The J segment lost 3 bases and the V segment lost 6 bases, leaving 11 bases of the junction unmatched. CDR3 length: 15 amino acids. The CDR3 protein is CASSSQLANYYEQYF. CDR3 nucleotides: TGTGCCAGCAGCTCCCAACTAGCGAACTACTACGAGCAGTACTTC.

This chain joins TRBV7-6 and TRBJ2-5; no definite D call. This CDR3 has 11 amino acids. Germline assignment: CDR1 SGHVS and CDR2 FNYEAQ. Trimming removed 5 bases from V and 4 bases from J, with 5 bases in between. The CDR3 bases are TGTGCCAGCAGCCTCGCAGAGACCCAGTACTTC. Its protein product is CASSLAETQYF.

This clone was seen only a few times. The V and J genes are TRBV6-9 and TRBJ2-1; the D is unclear. V was clipped by 3 bases and J by 7 bases, with 7 bases between them. The CDR3 has 12 residues. Germline-derived CDR1 and CDR2 are MNHGY and SVAAGI. CDR3 DNA sequence: TGTGCCAGCAGTTACGTGGGGAATGAGCAGTTCTTC. It translates to CASSYVGNEQFF.

The V and J genes are TRBV18 and TRBJ2-5, with D maybe TRBD2 (6 bases). The CDR3 is made up of 18 amino acids. Germline V gene data show CDR1 as KGHSH and CDR2 as LQKENI. V was pared by 6 bases and J by 1 base, with 24 bases between. The DNA of the CDR3 is TGTGCCAGCTCCAAACGCAGGGAGGTCGGCTACTTCCAAGAGACCCAGTACTTC. Translated, it gives CASSKRREVGYFQETQYF. Looking up the rest from reference TRBV18 and TRBJ2-5 gives the full variable domain: NAGVMQNPRHLVRRRGQEARLRCSPMKGHSHVYWYRQLPEEGLKFMVYLQKENIIDESGMPKERFSAEFPKEGPSILRIQQVVRGDSAAYFCASSKRREVGYFQETQYFGPGTRLLVL.

V is TRBV5-4 and J is TRBJ2-5, with D unclear. The CDR3 totals 14 residues. Trimming removed 0 bases from V and 7 bases from J, with 13 bases in between. CDR1 and CDR2 (germline): SGHNT, YYREEE (reference sequence). The DNA of the CDR3 is TGTGCCAGCAGCTTGGCCGTGGAATCGGGGACCCAGTACTTC. Its protein product is CASSLAVESGTQYF.

This clone was found a few times. The gene calls are TRBV6-1 and TRBJ1-2; D gene uncertain. The V and J ends lost 6 bases and 2 bases respectively, with 10 bases between them. CDR1 and CDR2 from the germline V gene are MNHNS and SASEGT. The CDR3 contains 13 residues. CDR3 amino acids: CASSNAGNYGYTF. The CDR3 DNA sequence: TGTGCCAGCAGCAACGCGGGAAACTATGGCTACACCTTC.

The J gene is TRBJ2-1, the V gene TRBV28, with D unclear. The CDR3 has 13 amino acids. Trimming left V 3 bases short and J 3 bases short, with 6 bases between. Germline-derived CDR1 and CDR2 are MDHEN and SYDVKM. CDR3 loop: CASSFWGYNEQFF. CDR3 DNA: TGTGCCAGCAGTTTTTGGGGCTACAATGAGCAGTTCTTC.

The J gene is TRBJ2-3, the V gene TRBV5-1; 7 bases are a match to TRBD2. The CDR3 has 15 residues. Germline assignment: CDR1 SGHRS and CDR2 YFSETQ. With 4 bases clipped from V and 0 bases from J, the junction kept 5 bases outside the gene matches. This CDR3 reads CASSSGAPSTDTQYF. The CDR3 DNA reads as TGCGCCAGCAGCAGCGGGGCGCCTAGCACAGATACGCAGTATTTT.

The J gene is TRBJ2-7, the V gene TRBV21-1. TRBV21-1 is recorded as a pseudogene. CDR3 size: 14 residues. CDR3: CASSKGGPSYEQYF. The CDR3 region has the DNA TGTGCCAGCAGCAAGGGTGGACCCTCCTACGAGCAGTACTTC.

This sequence joins TRBV7-9 and TRBJ1-5; no clear D. Germline lookup yields CDR1 SEHNR and CDR2 FQNEAQ (reference sequence). Trimming cost V 2 bases and J 6 bases, with 8 bases left between them. The CDR3 has 13 amino acids. This CDR3 is CASSLQAFQPQHF. The CDR3 bases are TGTGCCAGCAGCTTACAGGCTTTTCAGCCCCAGCATTTT. Variable domain in full (rest from reference TRBV7-9 and TRBJ1-5): DTGVSQNPRHKITKRGQNVTFRCDPISEHNRLYWYRQTLGQGPEFLTYFQNEAQLEKSRLLSDRFSAERPKGSFSTLEIQRTEQGDSAMYLCASSLQAFQPQHFGDGTRLSIL.

In this sample, this clone turned up many times. This chain connects TRBV28 to TRBJ1-5; D perhaps matches TRBD1 (6 bases). V dropped 4 bases and J dropped 4 bases, with 11 bases sitting between them. Germline loops: CDR1 MDHEN, CDR2 SYDVKM. CDR3 length: 14 amino acids. DNA of the CDR3: TGTGCCAGCAGTTCCGGGACACTAAATCAGCCCCAGCATTTT. It is translated as CASSSGTLNQPQHF.

This chain links TRBV19 with TRBJ1-1; D possibly corresponds to TRBD1 (5 bases). In germline, CDR1 is LNHDA, CDR2 SQIVND (reference sequence). CDR3 length equals 16 residues. The V end lost 3 bases, the J end lost 0 bases, and 14 bases lay between the germline ends. The CDR3 sequence: CASSIGGWTMNTEAFF. CDR3 in DNA: TGTGCCAGTAGTATTGGGGGATGGACCATGAACACTGAAGCTTTCTTT. Full variable domain (outside the CDR3, taken from reference TRBV19 and TRBJ1-1): DGGITQSPKYLFRKEGQNVTLSCEQNLNHDAMYWYRQDPGQGLRLIYYSQIVNDFQKGDIAEGYSVSREKKESFPLTVTSAQKNPTAFYLCASSIGGWTMNTEAFFGQGTRLTVV.

This CDR3 reads CASSETLAGHSDTQYF. The CDR3 nucleotides read TGTGCCAGCAGTGAAACGCTAGCGGGCCATTCAGATACGCAGTATTTT. The genes are TRBV2 and TRBJ2-3, with 8 positions matching TRBD2. The length of the CDR3 is 16 residues. The V segment lost 2 bases and the J segment 4 bases; nucleotides outside the gene matches: 8. CDR1 and CDR2 (germline): SNHLY, FYNNEI. The whole variable domain, filled in from reference TRBV2 and TRBJ2-3, reads EPEVTQTPSHQVTQMGQEVILRCVPISNHLYFYWYRQILGQKVEFLVSFYNNEISEKSEIFDDQFSVERPDGSNFTLKIRSTKLEDSAMYFCASSETLAGHSDTQYFGPGTRLTVL.

This chain joins TRBV5-1 and TRBJ2-3; 7 bases map to TRBD1. CDR1 and CDR2 from the germline V gene are SGHRS and YFSETQ. V shed 5 bases, J shed 0 bases, and the junction held 6 bases outside the gene matches. The CDR3 is made up of 15 amino acids. CDR3 DNA: TGCGCCAGCAGGCTCAGACAGGGAAGCACAGATACGCAGTATTTT. Its protein is CASRLRQGSTDTQYF.

The CDR3 reads CASAPGTGTYSGNTIYF. The CDR3 coding sequence is TGTGCCAGCGCACCCGGGACAGGGACCTACTCTGGAAACACCATATATTTT. The gene calls are TRBV9 and TRBJ1-3, with TRBD1 identical over 9 bases. The CDR3 is made up of 17 amino acids. The V gene's germline CDR1 is SGDLS and CDR2 YYNGEE. Trimming took 7 bases from V and 0 from J; bases not matched to a gene: 11.

The V and J genes are TRBV5-6 and TRBJ2-3; 12 positions match TRBD2. The V gene end was trimmed by 4 bases and the J gene end by 3 bases; junction bases not matched to a gene: 9. The CDR3 sequence is 17 residues long. Germline CDR1 and CDR2: SGHDT and YYEEEE. The CDR3 sequence: CASSQRLAGAPTDTQYF. The CDR3 region has the DNA TGTGCCAGCAGCCAGAGACTAGCGGGGGCCCCTACAGATACGCAGTATTTT.